The 23 T cell receptor beta chains below come from one sample, sequenced in a study of Graves' ophthalmopathy and Graves' hyperthyroidism. RNA transcripts yielded amplified TCR beta CDR3 regions. Scientists carried out first-round RT-PCR using HTBI primers and then a second-round multiplex PCR. TCRdb itself ran the multiplex PCR reads through MiXCR, one entry per CDR3 protein. This sample has about 480,000 distinct CDR3 sequences, with about an eighth found just once. The specimen was blood. The receptors stem from a woman younger than 45 with Graves' ophthalmopathy.

This clonotype was seen repeatedly, ten times or more. J is TRBJ1-1 and V is TRBV6-5; maybe TRBD1 (6 bases). The CDR3 length is 14 residues. V gave up 2 bases and J gave up 3 bases, with 10 bases separating them. Germline V gives CDR1 MNHEY, CDR2 SVGAGI. This CDR3 reads CASSYGGPHTEAFF. For the CDR3, the DNA is TGTGCCAGCAGTTACGGGGGGCCTCACACTGAAGCTTTCTTT.

To note about this clonotype: This may come from a read error, since a much larger clone is one base off. This sequence joins TRBV28 and TRBJ2-7; D tentatively fits TRBD1 or TRBD2 (6 bases each). This CDR3 is built from 14 residues. The germline CDR1 and CDR2 sequences are MDHEN and SYDVKM. V dropped 8 bases and J dropped 3 bases, with 17 bases sitting between them. CDR3 nucleotides: TGTGCCAGCTACCTACAGGGACTCGGCTACGAGCAGTACTTC. This codes for CASYLQGLGYEQYF.

This clonotype was picked up many times. At one end, the junction sequence differs from germline, possibly due to a read error. This chain links TRBV16 with TRBJ2-7; weak D call: TRBD2 (6 bases). CDR1 is KGHSY and CDR2 is FQNENV in the germline V gene. The CDR3 is 13 residues long. CDR3 in amino acids: CASSPGGGRERYF. The CDR3 bases are TGTGCCAGCAGCCCCGGTGGAGGGCGCGAGCGGTACTTC.

Many counts were recorded for this clonotype. The chain recombines TRBV12-3 or TRBV12-4 with TRBJ2-7, with 10 bases aligning to TRBD2. V lost 3 bases, J lost 8 bases, and 1 base stayed unmatched. The CDR3 runs 12 residues. The CDR3 protein is CASSFSGRKQYF. The CDR3, as DNA: TGTGCCAGCAGTTTTAGCGGGAGGAAGCAGTACTTC.

Ten or more counts support this clonotype. The chain couples TRBV2 to TRBJ2-7, with no clear D. Trimming removed 4 bases from V and 3 bases from J, with 13 bases in between. Germline CDR1 is SNHLY and CDR2 is FYNNEI. The CDR3 runs to 14 residues. CDR3 nucleotide sequence: TGTGCCAGCAGTGGTTTGCGGAGCCACTACGAGCAGTACTTC. Its protein product is CASSGLRSHYEQYF.

The chain recombines TRBV7-2 with TRBJ1-2, with D maybe TRBD1 (6 bases). In germline, CDR1 is SGHTA, CDR2 FQGNSA. CDR3 length: 15 amino acids. The V gene lost 6 bases and the J gene lost 7 bases, with 21 bases spanning the gap. CDR3 bases: TGTGCCAGCAGGCGACGTGACAGGTGGGCGTCTGGCTACACCTTC. This sequence encodes CASRRRDRWASGYTF.

Ten or more counts support this clonotype. The rearrangement joins TRBV7-2 to TRBJ2-5; D not resolved. The V gene lost 0 bases and the J gene lost 4 bases, with 9 bases spanning the gap. Germline V lookup: CDR1 SGHTA, CDR2 FQGNSA. The CDR3 is 14 residues long. The CDR3 is CASSLASRGETQYF. DNA for the CDR3: TGTGCCAGCAGCTTAGCTAGCAGAGGAGAGACCCAGTACTTC.

At least ten counts were recorded for this clonotype. The rearrangement joins TRBV20-1 to TRBJ2-7; possible D gene TRBD1, 5 bases. The V and J ends lost 4 bases and 7 bases respectively, with 14 bases between them. CDR1 and CDR2 (germline): DFQATT, SNEGSKA (reference sequence). This CDR3 region has 12 residues. The CDR3 DNA sequence: TGCAGTGCTACAGGGCCAGAATGGGAGCAGTACTTC. Encoded protein: CSATGPEWEQYF.

The chain combines TRBV20-1 with TRBJ2-5, with 7 bases fitting TRBD1. The CDR3 length is 12 residues. Looked up from germline, CDR1 is DFQATT and CDR2 is SNEGSKA (reference sequence). With 6 bases clipped from V and 4 bases from J, the junction kept 5 bases outside the gene matches. The CDR3 here is CSAQGVRETQYF. The CDR3 nucleotides are TGCAGTGCCCAGGGGGTTAGAGAGACCCAGTACTTC.

Ten or more counts support this clonotype. The V and J genes are TRBV28 and TRBJ1-1, with 12 bases matching TRBD1. Trimming at V came to 5 bases and at J to 2 bases, leaving 6 bases not matched to a gene. The CDR3 sequence is 16 residues long. Germline V gene sequence: CDR1 MDHEN, CDR2 SYDVKM. The CDR3 DNA reads as TGTGCCAGCAGTCTACAGGGGACAGGGGGCAACACTGAAGCTTTCTTT. Translating gives CASSLQGTGGNTEAFF.

In its sample, this clonotype was seen many times. This rearrangement joins TRBV29-1 to TRBJ2-7; no clear D. CDR3 length: 13 amino acids. CDR1 and CDR2 from the germline V gene are SQVTM and ANQGSEA. The germline V and J ends were trimmed by 4 bases and 6 bases, with 16 bases remaining between them. CDR3: CSVGKGQDSEQYF. CDR3 DNA: TGCAGCGTTGGGAAGGGCCAGGATTCCGAGCAGTACTTC.

This clonotype was detected many times. The rearrangement uses TRBV9 and TRBJ2-7; 8 bases are a match to TRBD2. V was pared by 0 bases and J by 3 bases, with 8 bases of the junction left unmatched. The CDR3 is 16 residues long. Germline CDR1 and CDR2: SGDLS and YYNGEE. The CDR3 DNA is TGTGCCAGCAGCGTAGGCCGGGGGGGTCCCATCTACGAGCAGTACTTC. It codes for CASSVGRGGPIYEQYF.

This clonotype was detected many times. The genes are TRBV6-1 and TRBJ2-5; TRBD1 might be the D (8 bases). CDR3 length: 14 amino acids. From germline, CDR1 is MNHNS and CDR2 SASEGT. Trimming left V 5 bases short and J 3 bases short, with 13 bases between. Here the CDR3 reads CASSPGGQEETQYF. CDR3 DNA: TGTGCCAGCAGTCCGGGGGGACAGGAAGAGACCCAGTACTTC.

The CDR3 protein is CASTRTSGVAGELFF. DNA for the CDR3: TGTGCCAGCACCCGGACTAGCGGGGTCGCCGGGGAGCTGTTTTTT. J is TRBJ2-2 and V is TRBV6-2 or TRBV6-3; 12 nucleotides line up with TRBD2. V gave up 7 bases and J gave up 6 bases; unmatched junction bases: 6. The germline CDR1 and CDR2 sequences are MNHEY and SVGEGT. The CDR3 has 15 amino acids.

This clonotype was seen repeatedly, ten times or more. The V call is TRBV30, the J call TRBJ2-2; D uncertain. Germline CDR1 is GTSNPN and CDR2 is SVGIG (reference sequence). This CDR3 comprises 14 residues. V was shortened by 4 bases and J by 0 bases, with 9 bases between the two germline ends. This CDR3 reads CAWIGPPNTGELFF. CDR3 sequence (DNA): TGTGCCTGGATCGGGCCTCCGAACACCGGGGAGCTGTTTTTT.

V and J are TRBV18 and TRBJ2-6; D not resolved. CDR3 length: 17 residues. Trimming shortened V by 3 bases and J by 0 bases, and 12 bases separated the two germline ends. CDR1 and CDR2 (germline): KGHSH, LQKENI. CDR3 coding DNA: TGTGCCAGCTCACCTCGGCAGGCTGACTCTGGGGCCAACGTCCTGACTTTC. It encodes CASSPRQADSGANVLTF. Complete variable domain (other parts from reference TRBV18 and TRBJ2-6): NAGVMQNPRHLVRRRGQEARLRCSPMKGHSHVYWYRQLPEEGLKFMVYLQKENIIDESGMPKERFSAEFPKEGPSILRIQQVVRGDSAAYFCASSPRQADSGANVLTFGAGSRLTVL.

This clonotype was recorded at least ten times. The junction differs from germline at one of its ends, possibly a read error. The CDR3 nucleotides read TGCAGCGTTGGTCAGGGAGGGAACCCCGGGGAGCTGTTTTTT. Its protein product is CSVGQGGNPGELFF. The V gene is TRBV29-1, the J gene TRBJ2-2; 7 positions agree with TRBD2. Looked up from germline, CDR1 is SQVTM and CDR2 is ANQGSEA. This CDR3 is built from 14 residues.

In its sample, this clonotype was seen many times. The rearrangement joins TRBV6-1 to TRBJ1-2; D unclear. Germline V gene lookup returns CDR1 MNHNS and CDR2 SASEGT. Trimming shortened V by 8 bases and J by 8 bases, and 12 bases separated the two germline ends. This CDR3 contains 11 residues. The CDR3 nucleotides are TGTGCCAGCCGACACGGACGAGGCTACACCTTC. This gives the protein CASRHGRGYTF.

This clonotype appeared many times. V is TRBV5-1 and J is TRBJ2-2; 10 nucleotides align to TRBD1. The CDR3 sequence is 15 residues long. Germline V CDR1 and CDR2: SGHRS, YFSETQ. V shed 5 bases and J 5 bases; nucleotides not matched to a gene: 6. The CDR3 loop reads CASRGQGDITGELFF. CDR3 DNA: TGCGCCAGCAGAGGACAGGGGGATATTACCGGGGAGCTGTTTTTT.

The genes are TRBV7-3 and TRBJ2-3; possible D gene TRBD1, 6 bases. The CDR3 runs 14 residues. Deletions cut 5 bases from V and 6 bases from J, with 15 bases between. Germline-derived CDR1 and CDR2 are SGHTA and FQGTGA. The CDR3 bases are TGTGCCAGCAGCGGAAACGGGCAGGGGGATACGCAGTATTTT. This translates into CASSGNGQGDTQYF.

In this sample, this clonotype turned up many times. The J gene is TRBJ2-7, the V gene TRBV6-5; 12 bases align to TRBD2. CDR3 length equals 14 residues. The germline V gene has CDR1 MNHEY and CDR2 SVGAGI. The junction had 7 bases not matched to a gene; V was cut back by 4 bases and J by 9 bases. The DNA of the CDR3 is TGTGCCAGCAGTTCACCCGGACTAGCGGGACGGCAGTACTTC. Amino acids: CASSSPGLAGRQYF.

This clonotype was counted many times. It may be a read error: a sequence one base away is much more abundant. The chain links TRBV6-4 to TRBJ1-2, with unresolved D. Germline V lookup: CDR1 MRHNA, CDR2 SNTAGT. The ends were cut back, 7 bases at V and 2 bases at J, with 2 bases in the middle. The CDR3 has 10 amino acids. The chain's CDR3 is CASTNYGYTF. The DNA of the CDR3 is TGTGCCAGCACAAACTATGGCTACACCTTC.

Ten or more counts support this clonotype. The chain combines TRBV4-2 with TRBJ1-2, with D hard to call. Germline V gene data show CDR1 as LGHNA and CDR2 as YNFKEQ. V gave up 1 base and J gave up 5 bases, with 14 bases separating them. The CDR3 contains 15 residues. CDR3 amino acids: CASSQGASIDYGYTF. Written as DNA, the CDR3 is TGTGCCAGCAGCCAAGGGGCCTCGATAGATTATGGCTACACCTTC.